Shown below are 2 T cell receptor beta chains from a single sample sequenced in a study of CD8 T cells in ankylosing spondylitis (dated by TCRdb to 2016 to 2017). Overall results and qualifications from the work: A TCR beta motif made up of under ten highly homologous amino acid variants appeared to be characteristic of blood from ankylosing spondylitis patients.

Library preparation employed 5' RACE. Sequencer: Illumina HiSeq 2500. Using fastp trimming at Q25 and MiXCR clonotype assembly, TCRdb reanalyzed the public sequencing data and kept in-frame beta chains. Each entry is one CDR3 protein sequence, shown with its most common DNA and genes. The sample yields 650,000 to 800,000 distinct CDR3 sequences; around 20% were counted once. Clones ranked in the top ten supply under 20% of the sample. Their target antigens are unknown. Material for sequencing was blood, either unsorted or a sorted T cell fraction (not recorded which). The receptors shown here come from a male donor with ankylosing spondylitis.

This clonotype was observed a few times. CDR3 sequence (DNA): TGTGCCAGCAGTTTGGCGGACGGGGTCTATGGCTACACCTTC. As protein: CASSLADGVYGYTF. The J gene is TRBJ1-2, the V gene TRBV12-3 or TRBV12-4; D is undetermined. The CDR3 has 14 residues. Trimming took 3 bases from V and 4 from J, leaving 12 bases between them.

This clonotype was counted between two and nine times. This could be a read error, since a much larger clone is one nucleotide away. This chain connects TRBV12-3 or TRBV12-4 to TRBJ2-2, with 10 bases identical to TRBD2. The V gene end was trimmed by 6 bases and the J gene end by 1 base; junction bases not matched to a gene: 5. CDR3 length: 16 amino acids. The CDR3 reads CASSFPSGGNTGELFF. CDR3 in DNA: TGTGCCAGCAGCTTCCCTAGCGGGGGGAACACCGGGGAGCTGTTTTTT.